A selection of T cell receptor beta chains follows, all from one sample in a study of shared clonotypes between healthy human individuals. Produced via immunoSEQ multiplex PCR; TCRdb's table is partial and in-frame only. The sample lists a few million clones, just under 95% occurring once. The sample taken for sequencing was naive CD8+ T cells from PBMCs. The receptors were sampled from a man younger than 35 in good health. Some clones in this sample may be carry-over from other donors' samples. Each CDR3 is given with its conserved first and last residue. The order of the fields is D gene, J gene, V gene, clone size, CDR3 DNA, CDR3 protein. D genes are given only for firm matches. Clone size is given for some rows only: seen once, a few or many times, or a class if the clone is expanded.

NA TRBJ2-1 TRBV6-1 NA TGTGCCAGCAGTGAAGCGGCCAGTTACAATGAGCAGTTCTTC CASSEAASYNEQFF
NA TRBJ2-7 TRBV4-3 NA TGCGCCAGCAGCCAAGGGGTGAAGGACCCCTACGAGCAGTACTTC CASSQGVKDPYEQYF
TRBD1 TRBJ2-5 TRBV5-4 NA TGTGCCAGCAGCTTGTCGACCGGACAGGGATCGTGGGAGACCCAGTACTTC CASSLSTGQGSWETQYF
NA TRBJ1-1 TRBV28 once TGTGCCAGCAGTTTTCTTCGGGACCTCTCACCGAGGACTGAAGCTTTCTTT CASSFLRDLSPRTEAFF
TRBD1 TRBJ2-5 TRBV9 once TGTGCCAGCAGCGTAGAAGGCAGGGGGCCGCAAGAGACCCAGTACTTC CASSVEGRGPQETQYF
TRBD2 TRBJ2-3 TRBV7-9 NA TGTGCCAGCAGCTTAGCCCCTAGCGGGGTTCGTACAGATACGCAGTATTTT CASSLAPSGVRTDTQYF
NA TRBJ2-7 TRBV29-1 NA TGCAGCGTGGCCCGTGATGGGTCTGAGCAGTACTTC CSVARDGSEQYF
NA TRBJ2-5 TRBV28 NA TGTGCCAGCAGTTTGCCGGGACTGGAAGAGACCCAGTACTTC CASSLPGLEETQYF
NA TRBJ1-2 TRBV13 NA TGTGCCAGCAGCTTAGGCGGGCAGGACTATGGCTACACCTTC CASSLGGQDYGYTF
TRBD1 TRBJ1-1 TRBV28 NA TGTGCCAGCAGCCTTCCCCGACAGGGGGCGTCTGAAGCTTTCTTT CASSLPRQGASEAFF
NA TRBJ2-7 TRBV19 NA TGTGCCAGTAGTGAACGACTCCTCTCCTACGAGCAGTACTTC CASSERLLSYEQYF
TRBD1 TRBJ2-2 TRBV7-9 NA TGTGCCAGCAGCTACGAGACAGGGGGCGCGAACACCGGGGAGCTGTTTTTT CASSYETGGANTGELFF
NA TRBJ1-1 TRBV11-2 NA TGTGCCAGCAGCCTCATGAACACTGAAGCTTTCTTT CASSLMNTEAFF
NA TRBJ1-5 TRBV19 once TGTGCCAGTAGTATTCGGAGACAGATCAATCAGCCCCAGCATTTT CASSIRRQINQPQHF
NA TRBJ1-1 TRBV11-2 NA TGTGCCAGCAGCTTACCAGGCCTCCTGAACACTGAAGCTTTCTTT CASSLPGLLNTEAFF
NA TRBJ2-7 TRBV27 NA TGTGCCAGCAGTTTATCCGGAGACTACGAGCAGTACTTC CASSLSGDYEQYF
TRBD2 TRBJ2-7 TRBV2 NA TGTGCCAGCAGTGAGGGACTAGCGGGAGAGGAGCAGTACTTC CASSEGLAGEEQYF
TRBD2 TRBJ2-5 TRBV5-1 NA TGCGCCAGCAGCTCCGACGGGAGGGAGACCCAGTACTTC CASSSDGRETQYF
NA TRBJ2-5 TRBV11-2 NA TGTGCCAGCAGCTTAGTGGGCCAGGGTTATGAGACCCAGTACTTC CASSLVGQGYETQYF
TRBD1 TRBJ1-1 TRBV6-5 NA TGTGCCAGCAGTTACTCGACAGGGTGGGCGGAAGCTTTCTTT CASSYSTGWAEAFF
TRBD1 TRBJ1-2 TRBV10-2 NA TGCGCCAGCACCCAGGGGGCGCAGGGCTACACCTTC CASTQGAQGYTF
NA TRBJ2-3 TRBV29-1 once TGCAGCGTTGCAGGTGGCGGAGGCACAGATACGCAGTATTTT CSVAGGGGTDTQYF
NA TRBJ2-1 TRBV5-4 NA TGTGCCAGCAGCGGAGCAGAAAACAATGAGCAGTTCTTC CASSGAENNEQFF
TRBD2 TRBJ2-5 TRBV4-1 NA TGCGCCAGCAGCCAAGATGCCCCGGGCCCAGCGGGGGAGACCCAGTACTTC CASSQDAPGPAGETQYF
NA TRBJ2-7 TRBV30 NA TGTGCCTGGAGTCCGGGAAGTAGCTACGAGCAGTACTTC CAWSPGSSYEQYF
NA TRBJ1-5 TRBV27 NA TGTGCCAGCAGTTCTACTTGGGGTGGCAATCAGCCCCAGCATTTT CASSSTWGGNQPQHF
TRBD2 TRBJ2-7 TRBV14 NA TGTGCCAGCAGCCCGGGACTAGCGATCTACGAGCAGTACTTC CASSPGLAIYEQYF